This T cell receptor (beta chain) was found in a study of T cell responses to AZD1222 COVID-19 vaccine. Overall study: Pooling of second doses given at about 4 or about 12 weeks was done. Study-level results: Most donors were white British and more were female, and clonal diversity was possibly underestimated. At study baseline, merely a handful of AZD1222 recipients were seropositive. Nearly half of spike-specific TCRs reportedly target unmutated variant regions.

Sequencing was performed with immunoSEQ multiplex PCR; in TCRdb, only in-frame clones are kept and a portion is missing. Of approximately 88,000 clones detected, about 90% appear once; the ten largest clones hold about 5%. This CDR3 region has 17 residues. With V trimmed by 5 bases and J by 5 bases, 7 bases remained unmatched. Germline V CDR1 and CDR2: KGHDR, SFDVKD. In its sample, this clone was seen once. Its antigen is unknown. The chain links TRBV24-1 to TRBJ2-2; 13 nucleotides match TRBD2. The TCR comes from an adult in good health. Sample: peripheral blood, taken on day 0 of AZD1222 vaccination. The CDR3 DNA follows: TGTGCCACCAGTGGAACTAGCGGGAGGGTATGGACCGGGGAGCTGTTTTTT. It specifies CATSGTSGRVWTGELFF.